This TCR beta chain was profiled in a study of shared clonotypes between healthy human individuals. Study details: Per donor, three plates held CD4 naive cells, three held CD4 memory, two held CD8 naive and one held CD8 memory. The study's findings and limits: The study found lower generation probabilities in non-shared clonotypes than in those shared by all four donors.

The germline CDR1 and CDR2 sequences are MNHEY and SVGAGI. This CDR3 comprises 13 residues. Between the trimmed V and J ends, which lost 5 bases and 4 bases, there was a span of 10 bases. Free of recent acute infections or vaccinations, the donors were healthy HIV-negative adults. About this clone itself: Its specificity is unknown.

The method was immunoSEQ multiplex PCR; TCRdb's version includes in-frame clones alone and lacks a portion of them. The table includes tens of thousands of clones, 60% to 70% detected once. The sequence was collected from a man aged 30 to 45 in good health. The sample taken for sequencing was memory CD8+ T cells sorted from blood. The subset here: CD45RO+ cells pooled with CCR7-negative TemRA cells. The chain carries TRBV6-5 and TRBJ2-3; no clear D. The CDR3 coding sequence is TGTGCCAGCAGTCCTGGTGGCGCAGATACGCAGTATTTT. It is translated as CASSPGGADTQYF.